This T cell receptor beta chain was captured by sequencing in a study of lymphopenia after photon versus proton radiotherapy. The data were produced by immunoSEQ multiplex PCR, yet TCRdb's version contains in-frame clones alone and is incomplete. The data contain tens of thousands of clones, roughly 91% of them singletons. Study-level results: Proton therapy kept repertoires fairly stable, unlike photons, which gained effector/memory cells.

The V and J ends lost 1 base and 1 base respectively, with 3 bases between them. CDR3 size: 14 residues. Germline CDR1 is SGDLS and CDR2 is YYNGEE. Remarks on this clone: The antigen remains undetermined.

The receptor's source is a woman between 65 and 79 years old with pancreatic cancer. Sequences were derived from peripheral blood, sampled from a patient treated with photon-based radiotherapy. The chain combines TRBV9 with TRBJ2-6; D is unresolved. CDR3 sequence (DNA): TGTGCCAGCAGCGTAATGTCTGGGGCCAACGTCCTGACTTTC. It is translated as CASSVMSGANVLTF.